The next 4 T cell receptor beta chains were all read from a single sample in a study of prognosis after radiotherapy for stage I lung cancer (dated by TCRdb to 2020 to 2023). Reads for this sample came from an Illumina HiSeq 3000. Two rounds of multiplex PCR were performed to amplify the TCR beta CDR3 region from genomic DNA. In the first PCR round, primers specific to each TRBV and TRBJ gene were used, and the primer sequences were filed in Chinese patent CN105087789A. The public sequencing data were trimmed at Q25 with fastp and processed into clonotypes with MiXCR by TCRdb, which kept only in-frame beta chains. Records with the same CDR3 protein are collapsed into one entry carrying the most frequent genes and DNA. This sample lists about 15,000 distinct CDR3 sequences; about a sixth were detected once. Roughly 38% of the sample lies in the top ten. Sequences were derived from PBMCs, sampled before or after stereotactic body radiation therapy (not recorded which). The origin of the receptors is a donor at least 50 years old with non-small cell lung cancer.

This clonotype was recorded at least ten times. The rearrangement links TRBV7-3 to TRBJ2-2; D is unresolved. Trimming cost V 6 bases and J 5 bases, with 10 bases left between them. The CDR3 has 13 amino acids. CDR1 is SGHTA and CDR2 is FQGTGA in the germline V gene. The CDR3: CASRRSTTGELFF. The CDR3 DNA sequence: TGTGCCAGCAGGCGCTCGACGACCGGGGAGCTGTTTTTT.

This clonotype was counted at least ten times. The chain carries TRBV20-1 and TRBJ2-2, with D possibly matching TRBD1 (6 bases). The CDR3 length is 14 residues. The V gene's germline CDR1 is DFQATT and CDR2 SNEGSKA (reference sequence). V was shortened by 5 bases and J by 2 bases, with 12 bases between the two germline ends. The CDR3 DNA reads as TGCAGTGCTCTTTCCAGGGGTAACACCGGGGAGCTGTTTTTT. It encodes CSALSRGNTGELFF.

This clonotype occurred many times. This chain links TRBV6-2 or TRBV6-3 with TRBJ1-3; 7 bases agree with TRBD1. Germline V gene sequence: CDR1 MNHEY, CDR2 SVGEGT. The V segment lost 2 bases and the J segment 2 bases; nucleotides outside the gene matches: 12. The CDR3 spans 18 residues. CDR3 sequence reads: CASSYNARQGLPGNTIYF. The CDR3 DNA follows: TGTGCCAGCAGTTACAATGCACGACAGGGCCTCCCTGGAAACACCATATATTTT.

This clonotype turned up a few times. The chain is built from TRBV6-4 and TRBJ2-7; 7 nucleotides align to TRBD2. CDR1 is MRHNA and CDR2 is SNTAGT in the germline V gene. The CDR3 is made up of 16 amino acids. CDR3 nucleotide sequence: TGTGTCAGCAGGACCCCGGCCAGCGGGGAACCCTACGAGCAGTACGTC. Residues: CVSRTPASGEPYEQYV.